Listed below are T cell receptor beta chains from one sample, sequenced in a study of human T cells and chemical hapten exposure. Using its own MiXCR run on the RACE reads, TCRdb lists one record per CDR3 protein. This table has 50,000 or so distinct CDR3 sequences, about 10% appearing once. The source material was whole blood, sampled in connection with sensitization to the hapten diphenylcyclopropenone (DPC). These receptors were collected from a woman between 40 and 55 years old with alopecia areata. Some clones in this sample may be carry-over from other donors' samples. CDR3s include the opening cysteine and the closing phenylalanine or tryptophan.

>TRBV2
CASSETGRKTGELFF
>TRBV28
CASSSGAVMNTEAFF
>TRBV12-3/TRBV12-4
CASSLKRVYGYTF
>TRBV12-3/TRBV12-4
CASNLQGAPYEQYF
>TRBV9
CASSVGVEGPEQYF
>TRBV28
CASSPPRGPLHF
>TRBV6-2/TRBV6-3
CASSYGFHTEAFF
>TRBV19
CASSVSGDGETQYF
>TRBV2
CASSEEQLTEAFF
>TRBV6-5
CASSYSRASGRARGSEQFF
>TRBV10-2
CASSESPDSPLHF
>TRBV5-5
CASSLDNKQPQHF
>TRBV9
CASSEGRTNLPQHF
>TRBV7-2
CASSLGASPYTDTQYF
>TRBV6-6
CASRKGPAQETQYF
>TRBV28
CASSPRRRQLRGSGANVLTF
>TRBV18
CASSPPNSQETQYF
>TRBV28
CSGRAASTDTQYF
>TRBV20-1
CSASSDSSGSSNEQFF
>TRBV11-2
CASSYPDRYEQYF
>TRBV4-1
CASSQDRRQGVGDTQYF
>TRBV29-1
CSVDFGRAGYEQYF
>TRBV24-1
CATSDRTFYTQYF
>TRBV6-2/TRBV6-3
CASSRTGLNTEAFF
>TRBV28
CASSLPGGGNTEAFF
>TRBV2
CASSGTTTDTQYF
>TRBV5-6
CASSLEAPYEQYF
>TRBV10-3
CAISGTGSYNEQFF
>TRBV18
CASSPPAGGLETQYF
>TRBV12-3/TRBV12-4
CASSLYGGGNEQYF
>TRBV11-3
CASSPSPGPYEQYF
>TRBV24-1
CATSDSALVPDTQYF
>TRBV30
CAWSVGEIGELFF
>TRBV12-3/TRBV12-4
CASSLLMAVTLAKNIQYF
>TRBV7-2
CASSPVRSGELFF
>TRBV28
CASCDIAKNIQYF
>TRBV6-1
CASSDRKGNQPQHF
>TRBV27
CATKRGTGELFF
>TRBV29-1
CSARQGTYEQYF
>TRBV29-1
CSVEEDTYEQYF
>TRBV7-9
CASSLPRRDRDPSNYNEQFF
>TRBV20-1
CSASRGQPQETQYF
>TRBV7-3
CASSLTTVETQYF
>TRBV7-2
CASSWGRGNTEAFF
>TRBV4-3
CASSQLDSGTASSYEQYF
>TRBV12-3/TRBV12-4
CASSGTSGSWQFF
>TRBV10-2
CASSAGVDYGYTF
>TRBV20-1
CSALNPAEGSYNEQFF
>TRBV20-1
CSALSGGPNTEAFF
>TRBV2
CASTDEGLVKNIQYF
>TRBV5-1
CASSLIMGRDTEAFF
>TRBV14
CASSLLNPYTDTQYF
>TRBV5-1
CASKGTDTQYF
>TRBV12-3/TRBV12-4
CASRPDSHSGNTIYF
>TRBV18
CASSASRVQETQYF
>TRBV27
CASWGGPGTQYF
>TRBV11-2
CASSLTGNTIYF